This T cell receptor beta chain was identified during a study of blood T cell repertoires in COVID-19. Study as a whole: The origin of the acute and convalescent COVID-19 samples was the United States, Italy and Spain.

From germline, CDR1 is MGHRA and CDR2 YSYEKL. With 3 bases clipped from V and 6 bases from J, the junction kept 8 bases outside the gene matches. The CDR3 spans 15 residues. Sequencing was performed with immunoSEQ multiplex PCR; in TCRdb, only in-frame clones are kept and a portion is missing. In the table there are fewer than 200,000 clones, around 73% of which are singletons. Across roughly 25 US areas, participants ranged in age from about 18 to 100 years. Resolution of symptoms, clearance, or two negative PCRs was present in recovered Cohort 3 donors. The chain uses TRBV4-1 and TRBJ1-2; 9 bases agree with TRBD1. The specimen sequenced was PBMCs or T cells enriched from blood (not recorded which). This sequence originates from a woman aged 45-60 years who had recovered from COVID-19. CDR3 loop: CASSQSGQGIDGYTF. The CDR3 bases are TGCGCCAGCAGCCAGAGCGGACAGGGGATAGATGGCTACACCTTC.